One sample yielded the 20 T cell receptor beta chains listed below, sequenced in a study of T cell repertoires in cytomegalovirus infection. TCRdb fed the reads into MiXCR, producing one record per CDR3 protein. The sample lists 150,000 to 200,000 distinct CDR3 sequences, 28% occurring once. The sample consisted of PBMCs. The source is a human donor in good health (CMV status not recorded). Some clones in this sample may be carry-over from other donors' samples.

This clonotype was seen many times. J is TRBJ2-1 and V is TRBV7-2; tentative D call: TRBD2 (6 bases). Trimming removed 0 bases from V and 9 bases from J, with 6 bases in between. Germline V gene sequence: CDR1 SGHTA, CDR2 FQGNSA. The CDR3 loop spans 12 amino acids. Written as DNA, the CDR3 is TGTGCCAGCAGCTTAGCGGGGGGTGAGCAGTTCTTC. Amino acid sequence: CASSLAGGEQFF.

This clonotype was picked up a small number of times. The CDR3 sequence: CASSCRQDRGLGGYTF. For the CDR3, the DNA is TGTGCCAGCAGCTGCCGACAGGACCGGGGCCTTGGTGGCTACACCTTC. This rearrangement joins TRBV5-7 to TRBJ1-2, with D possibly TRBD1 on 6 matching bases. TRBV5-7 is an open reading frame whose function is uncertain. V was shortened by 3 bases and J by 7 bases, with 22 bases between the two germline ends. The CDR3 is 16 amino acids.

This clonotype was observed a few times. This chain links TRBV20-1 with TRBJ1-6; D is ambiguous. The V and J ends lost 0 bases and 0 bases respectively, with 6 bases between them. The CDR3 consists of 15 residues. Germline-derived CDR1 and CDR2 are DFQATT and SNEGSKA (reference sequence). The CDR3 loop reads CSARDGSSYNSPLHF. The DNA for the CDR3 is TGCAGTGCTAGAGATGGGAGCTCCTATAATTCACCCCTCCACTTT.

This clonotype was picked up many times. The CDR3 sequence is CASSPVGQGWPEAFF. The CDR3 nucleotides are TGTGCCAGCAGCCCGGTGGGACAGGGGTGGCCTGAAGCTTTCTTT. The chain carries TRBV7-2 and TRBJ1-1; 10 nucleotides match TRBD1. Germline values: CDR1 SGHTA, CDR2 FQGNSA. With V trimmed by 5 bases and J by 6 bases, 9 bases remained unmatched. This CDR3 spans 15 amino acids. The full variable domain, rest sourced from reference TRBV7-2 and TRBJ1-1, is GAGVSQSPSNKVTEKGKDVELRCDPISGHTALYWYRQSLGQGLEFLIYFQGNSAPDKSGLPSDRFSAERTGGSVSTLTIQRTQQEDSAVYLCASSPVGQGWPEAFFGQGTRLTVV.

The V gene is TRBV6-2 or TRBV6-3, the J gene TRBJ2-5; D is unresolved. The CDR3 has 16 amino acids. The V end lost 4 bases, the J end lost 2 bases, and 17 bases lay between the germline ends. From germline, CDR1 is MNHEY and CDR2 SVGEGT. For the CDR3, the DNA is TGTGCCAGCAGTTTTGAGTCGGCGCCGTTGCAAGAGACCCAGTACTTC. Protein product: CASSFESAPLQETQYF.

This clonotype was counted a few times. The chain has TRBV12-3 or TRBV12-4 and TRBJ2-4; a possible D gene is TRBD2 (5 bases). V lost 2 bases, J lost 3 bases, and 14 bases lay in between. The CDR3 runs to 16 residues. CDR3 sequence: CASSLRGKGGKNIQYF. CDR3 DNA: TGTGCCAGCAGTTTAAGAGGGAAGGGTGGCAAAAACATTCAGTACTTC.

The chain carries TRBV3-1 and TRBJ1-3; no definite D call. The CDR3 consists of 14 residues. V shed 1 base and J shed 2 bases, with 6 bases lying between them. The V gene's germline CDR1 is LGHDT and CDR2 YNNKEL (reference sequence). The CDR3 protein is CASSQGTAGNTIYF. CDR3 DNA: TGTGCCAGCAGCCAAGGGACCGCTGGAAACACCATATATTTT.

This clonotype was seen only a few times. The gene calls are TRBV19 and TRBJ2-3, with D possibly TRBD1 on 5 matching bases. The V gene lost 3 bases and the J gene lost 1 base, with 8 bases spanning the gap. Germline V CDR1 and CDR2: LNHDA, SQIVND (reference sequence). The CDR3 has 14 amino acids. In nucleotides, the CDR3 is TGTGCCAGTAGTATTCTGACAGGCACAGATACGCAGTATTTT. This encodes CASSILTGTDTQYF. The full variable domain, with the rest looked up from reference TRBV19 and TRBJ2-3, is DGGITQSPKYLFRKEGQNVTLSCEQNLNHDAMYWYRQDPGQGLRLIYYSQIVNDFQKGDIAEGYSVSREKKESFPLTVTSAQKNPTAFYLCASSILTGTDTQYFGPGTRLTVL.

The chain employs TRBV12-3 or TRBV12-4 and TRBJ2-7; maybe TRBD1 (6 bases). The CDR3 spans 14 residues. V gave up 2 bases and J gave up 6 bases, with 14 bases separating them. In nucleotides, the CDR3 is TGTGCCAGCAGTTTAAGCGGAACAGGGACCGAGCAGTACTTC. This translates into CASSLSGTGTEQYF.

This clonotype was recorded once. The conserved closing phenylalanine or tryptophan is absent in this CDR3, likely reflecting a read error. The rearrangement links TRBV11-2 to TRBJ2-4; D is uncertain. V was cut by 4 bases and J by 3 bases, with 10 bases left in between. Germline V gene data show CDR1 as SGHAT and CDR2 as FQNNGV. The CDR3 runs 14 residues. The CDR3 loop is CASSSRAGKNIQYL. The CDR3 coding sequence is TGTGCCAGCAGCTCCCGGGCAGGCAAAAACATTCAGTACTTA.

The CDR3 DNA follows: TGTGCCAGCAGCTTGCCGGGACTAGCGGGGAATAGGAACACCGGGGAGCTGTTTTTT. Translation gives CASSLPGLAGNRNTGELFF. V and J are TRBV7-2 and TRBJ2-2, with 13 bases fitting TRBD2. The CDR3 has 19 amino acids. CDR1 SGHTA and CDR2 FQGNSA come from the germline V gene. V dropped 3 bases and J dropped 1; count of bases not matched to a gene: 8.

This chain links TRBV6-5 with TRBJ2-6, with 9 bases matching TRBD1. V shed 4 bases and J 3 bases; nucleotides not matched to a gene: 7. The CDR3 runs 17 residues. Germline CDR1 is MNHEY and CDR2 is SVGAGI. As DNA, the CDR3 is TGTGCCAGCAGTTCGGGACAGGGACTGGGTGGGGCCAACGTCCTGACTTTC. This sequence encodes CASSSGQGLGGANVLTF.

This chain links TRBV4-1 with TRBJ1-1; TRBD1 aligns across 9 bases. Germline V CDR1 and CDR2: MGHRA, YSYEKL. V trimming: 6 bases; J trimming: 4 bases; junction bases outside the gene matches: 15. The CDR3 has 17 amino acids. The CDR3 sequence is CASSHSGQGTGSTEAFF. In nucleotides, the CDR3 is TGCGCCAGCAGTCATTCCGGCCAGGGGACAGGGTCCACTGAAGCTTTCTTT.

The chain couples TRBV30 to TRBJ1-5; no clear D. The CDR3 spans 13 residues. The germline gives CDR1 GTSNPN, CDR2 SVGIG (reference sequence). V shed 3 bases and J shed 1 base, with 7 bases lying between them. The CDR3 reads CAWRGASNQPQHF. In DNA form, the CDR3 reads TGTGCCTGGAGGGGAGCGAGCAATCAGCCCCAGCATTTT.

This clonotype was detected a few times. The chain uses TRBV7-8 and TRBJ2-1; TRBD2 agrees at 9 bases. The germline V gene has CDR1 SGHVS and CDR2 FQNEAQ. With 1 base clipped from V and 0 bases from J, the junction kept 4 bases outside the gene matches. The CDR3 is 17 amino acids. The CDR3 is CASSLGSGGSSYNEQFF. Here the CDR3 DNA reads TGTGCCAGCAGCTTAGGGAGCGGGGGGAGCTCCTACAATGAGCAGTTCTTC.

The V gene is TRBV27, the J gene TRBJ1-5; TRBD1 might be the D (5 bases). This CDR3 is built from 14 residues. With 6 bases removed from V and 6 bases from J, the gap between germline ends came to 15 bases. CDR1 and CDR2 (germline): MNHEY, SMNVEV (reference sequence). The CDR3 region is CASRRQGLSQPQHF. CDR3 bases: TGTGCCAGCAGGCGTCAGGGTTTGAGTCAGCCCCAGCATTTT.

The CDR3 loop is CASSQGSWGTEAFF. The CDR3 bases are TGCGCCAGCAGCCAAGGGTCTTGGGGCACTGAAGCTTTCTTT. This chain joins TRBV4-1 and TRBJ1-1; D unclear. Trimming removed 1 base at V and 4 bases at J, with 10 bases between. CDR3 length: 14 amino acids. CDR1 is MGHRA, CDR2 YSYEKL, per germline.

As to this clonotype: At one of its ends the junction is not consistent with the germline gene, which may arise from a read error. V usage is TRBV6-8 and J usage is TRBJ1-1; D is unclear. Germline V CDR1 and CDR2: MNHGY, SAAAGT. The CDR3 is 13 residues long. CDR3 nucleotides: TGCGCCAGCACCACGGGGTTGAACACTGAAGCTTTCTTT. Translated: CASTTGLNTEAFF.

The gene calls are TRBV5-1 and TRBJ2-1; 10 positions agree with TRBD1. Trimming removed 6 bases from V and 5 bases from J; junction bases left unmatched: 8. Germline V CDR1 and CDR2: SGHRS, YFSETQ. The CDR3 runs to 15 residues. CDR3 region: CASTRGQGSHNEQFF. CDR3 DNA: TGCGCCAGCACCCGGGGACAGGGGTCCCACAATGAGCAGTTCTTC.

In its sample, this clonotype was seen many times. This rearrangement joins TRBV7-8 to TRBJ1-1; TRBD1 agrees at 9 bases. The trim removed 4 bases at V and 6 bases at J, leaving 6 bases unmatched. CDR1 is SGHVS and CDR2 is FQNEAQ in the germline V gene. This CDR3 region has 14 residues. CDR3 DNA: TGTGCCAGCAGCTCAGGGACAGGGACCTCTGAAGCTTTCTTT. This codes for CASSSGTGTSEAFF.